What follows are 5 T cell receptor beta chains derived from one specimen sequenced in a study of beta chain features in type 1 diabetes. Since all of the isolated RNA was reverse transcribed, expressed TCRB transcripts were what got sequenced. Sequenced by immunoSEQ multiplex PCR; TCRdb stores in-frame clones only, minus some. This table holds around 200,000 clones, roughly an eighth found once. Sequences were obtained from central memory CD4+ T cells from blood. The receptors shown here come from a woman under 30 in good health.

This clone was counted only a few times. The chain has TRBV9 and TRBJ2-1, with D maybe TRBD2 (5 bases). The germline V gene encodes CDR1 SGDLS and CDR2 YYNGEE. V was pared by 0 bases and J by 5 bases, with 15 bases between. The CDR3 consists of 16 residues. This chain's CDR3 is CASSVDPVLANNEQFF. The CDR3 DNA is TGTGCCAGCAGCGTAGATCCCGTGCTAGCTAACAATGAGCAGTTCTTC.

This clone was seen a few times. The CDR3 loop is CSVAGQGMRGYTF. The DNA for the CDR3 is TGCAGCGTTGCCGGACAGGGGATGAGAGGCTACACCTTC. The V gene is TRBV29-1, the J gene TRBJ1-2; 9 bases agree with TRBD1. V gave up 4 bases and J gave up 8 bases; unmatched junction bases: 8. The CDR3 consists of 13 residues. Germline V gene data show CDR1 as SQVTM and CDR2 as ANQGSEA.

This clone came up a few times. Other nucleotide sequences in the sample specify the same CDR3. The V gene is TRBV30, the J gene TRBJ2-7; TRBD2 matches at 10 bases. After removal of 5 bases from V and 3 bases from J, the junction contained 1 base not matched to a gene. Germline lookup yields CDR1 GTSNPN and CDR2 SVGIG (reference sequence). The CDR3 consists of 12 residues. CDR3 sequence: CAWGTSVYEQYF. CDR3 DNA: TGTGCCTGGGGGACTAGCGTCTACGAGCAGTACTTC.

The V and J genes are TRBV14 and TRBJ2-7; D is unclear. V was trimmed by 1 base and J by 3 bases, leaving 13 bases between them. Looked up from germline, CDR1 is SGHDN and CDR2 is FVKESK. The CDR3 runs 15 residues. The CDR3 bases are TGTGCCAGCAGCCAAGCCAACTTTGGTAACTACGAGCAGTACTTC. Protein: CASSQANFGNYEQYF. Complete variable domain (other parts from reference TRBV14 and TRBJ2-7): EAGVTQFPSHSVIEKGQTVTLRCDPISGHDNLYWYRRVMGKEIKFLLHFVKESKQDESGMPNNRFLAERTGGTYSTLKVQPAELEDSGVYFCASSQANFGNYEQYFGPGTRLTVT.

This clone was seen a few times. J is TRBJ2-5 and V is TRBV11-2; D remains unclear. Trimming took off 5 bases at V and 1 base at J, with 8 bases between the two ends. The CDR3 contains 13 residues. Germline V gene lookup returns CDR1 SGHAT and CDR2 FQNNGV. In DNA form, the CDR3 reads TGTGCCAGCAGCCTCCAACTCCAAGAGACCCAGTACTTC. This codes for CASSLQLQETQYF.